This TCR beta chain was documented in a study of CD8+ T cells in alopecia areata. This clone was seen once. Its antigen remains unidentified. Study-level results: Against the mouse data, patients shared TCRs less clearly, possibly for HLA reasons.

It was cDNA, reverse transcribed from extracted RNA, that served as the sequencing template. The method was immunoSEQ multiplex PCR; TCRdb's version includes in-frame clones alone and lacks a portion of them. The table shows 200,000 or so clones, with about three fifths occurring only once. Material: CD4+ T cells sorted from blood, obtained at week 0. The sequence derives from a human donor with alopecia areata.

The CDR3 sequence: CASSLGTDFDGYTF. CDR3 in DNA: TGCGCCAGCAGCTTGGGGACAGACTTCGATGGCTACACCTTC. The chain is built from TRBV5-1 and TRBJ1-2; tentatively, D is TRBD1 (6 bases). This CDR3 is 14 amino acids long. Germline lookup yields CDR1 SGHRS and CDR2 YFSETQ. Between the trimmed V and J ends, which lost 0 bases and 6 bases, there was a span of 12 bases.